This TCR beta chain was captured by sequencing in a study of T cell changes during pregnancy in multiple sclerosis. Assay: immunoSEQ multiplex PCR; the TCRdb copy retains only in-frame clones and omits some. The sample includes around 29,000 clones, around 89% seen only once; the top ten take approximately 3.4%. With V trimmed by 7 bases and J by 0 bases, 3 bases remained unmatched. The CDR3 loop spans 13 amino acids. CDR1 MNHEY and CDR2 SMNVEV come from the germline V gene (reference sequence). V usage is TRBV27 and J usage is TRBJ2-7; 7 bases align to TRBD1. This TCR was sampled from a female donor in good health, enrolled as a control in a pregnancy study. Specimen: CD4+ T cells from peripheral blood mononuclear cells, collected in the first trimester of pregnancy. Here the CDR3 reads CASTNRGSYEQYF. The CDR3 nucleotides are TGTGCCAGCACCAACAGGGGCTCCTACGAGCAGTACTTC.